A single sample is the source of the 11 T cell receptor beta chains below, sequenced in a study of monozygotic twins with inflammatory bowel disease. One entry per CDR3 protein, without DNA, is what TCRdb gives after re-calling the 5' RACE reads. Recorded for this sample: approximately 150,000 distinct CDR3 sequences. Sequenced material: blood. The receptors originated from a human donor with ulcerative colitis or Crohn's disease, or a healthy co-twin of an affected twin (not recorded which).

This chain links TRBV5-1 with TRBJ2-5; the TRBD1 assignment by TCRdb is unverifiable without DNA. CDR1 and CDR2 from the germline V gene are SGHRS and YFSETQ. The CDR3 is 13 amino acids. CDR3 residues: CASRTLGGETQYF.

This chain connects TRBV7-9 to TRBJ1-1. Per the germline V gene, CDR1 is SEHNR and CDR2 is FQNEAQ (reference sequence). This CDR3 is built from 15 residues. The CDR3 here is CASSLAGKWNTEAFF.

The chain has TRBV6-5 and TRBJ2-2; TCRdb lists TRBD2, though no DNA is available to test this call. Germline CDR1 is MNHEY and CDR2 is SVGAGI. CDR3 length: 16 amino acids. The CDR3: CASRTRLAGGTGELFF.

CDR3 sequence reads: CASSPGPTGGSDTQYF. This chain uses TRBV5-1 with TRBJ2-3; the TCRdb D gene call, TRBD2, has no DNA to confirm it. The CDR3 sequence is 16 residues long. Germline V gives CDR1 SGHRS, CDR2 YFSETQ.

V gene TRBV7-3 combines with J gene TRBJ2-1; there is no DNA to check the TCRdb D call of TRBD2. This CDR3 comprises 16 residues. CDR1 and CDR2 from the germline V gene are SGHTA and FQGTGA. This CDR3 is CASSLTTSGSITEQFF. Variable domain in full (rest from reference TRBV7-3 and TRBJ2-1): GAGVSQTPSNKVTEKGKYVELRCDPISGHTALYWYRQSLGQGPEFLIYFQGTGAADDSGLPNDRFFAVRPEGSVSTLKIQRTERGDSAVYLCASSLTTSGSITEQFFGPGTRLTVL.

This chain uses TRBV28 with TRBJ2-1; the TCRdb call, TRBD2, lacks DNA for checking. The germline V gene encodes CDR1 MDHEN and CDR2 SYDVKM. The length of the CDR3 is 15 residues. This CDR3 is CASSRSSGRTHEQFF.

The genes are TRBV12-3 or TRBV12-4 and TRBJ1-5; TCRdb's assignment of TRBD1 cannot be checked, as there is no DNA. The CDR3 spans 17 residues. The CDR3 spells CASSLGGTAYSNQPQHF.

The chain links TRBV19 to TRBJ2-6. This CDR3 is 15 amino acids long. CDR1 is LNHDA and CDR2 is SQIVND in the germline V gene (reference sequence). CDR3 sequence reads: CASSELISGANVLTF. Using reference TRBV19 and TRBJ2-6 for the parts outside the CDR3, the full variable domain is DGGITQSPKYLFRKEGQNVTLSCEQNLNHDAMYWYRQDPGQGLRLIYYSQIVNDFQKGDIAEGYSVSREKKESFPLTVTSAQKNPTAFYLCASSELISGANVLTFGAGSRLTVL.

V gene TRBV7-3 combines with J gene TRBJ2-3; TCRdb returns TRBD2, unconfirmable since there is no DNA. This CDR3 contains 15 residues. Germline assignment: CDR1 SGHTA and CDR2 FQGTGA. CDR3 sequence reads: CASSLVGGPGDTQYF.

The chain couples TRBV27 to TRBJ2-1; TCRdb's D call, TRBD1, is unchecked because there is no DNA. The germline V gene has CDR1 MNHEY and CDR2 SMNVEV (reference sequence). This CDR3 has 13 amino acids. The CDR3 here is CAGRRDPANRQFF.

This chain connects TRBV5-5 to TRBJ1-1. Germline V gene lookup returns CDR1 SGHKS and CDR2 YYEKEE (reference sequence). CDR3 size: 12 residues. The CDR3 spells CASSLPLIEAFF.